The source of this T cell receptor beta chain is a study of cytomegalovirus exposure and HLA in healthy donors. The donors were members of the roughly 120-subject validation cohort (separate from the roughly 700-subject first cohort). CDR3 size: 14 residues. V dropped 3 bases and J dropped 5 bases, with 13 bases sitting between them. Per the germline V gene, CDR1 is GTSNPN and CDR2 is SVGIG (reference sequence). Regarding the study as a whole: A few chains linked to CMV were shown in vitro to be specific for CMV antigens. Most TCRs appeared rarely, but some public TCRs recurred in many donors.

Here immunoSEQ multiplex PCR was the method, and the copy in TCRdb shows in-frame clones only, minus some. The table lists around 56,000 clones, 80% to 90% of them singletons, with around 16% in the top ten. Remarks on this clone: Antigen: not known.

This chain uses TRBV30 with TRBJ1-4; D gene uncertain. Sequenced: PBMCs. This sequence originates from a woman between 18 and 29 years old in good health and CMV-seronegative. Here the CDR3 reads CAWSHGVENEKLFF. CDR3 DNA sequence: TGTGCCTGGAGCCATGGCGTGGAGAATGAAAAACTGTTTTTT.